The 29 T cell receptor beta chains below were found in one sample sequenced in a study of T cells in Graves' hyperthyroidism and ophthalmopathy. What was amplified from RNA transcripts were TCR beta CDR3 regions. First-round RT-PCR targeting the TCR CDR3 was performed with the HTBI primer set. TCRdb re-called the multiplex PCR reads with MiXCR, one entry per CDR3 protein. The sample comprises 250,000 or so distinct CDR3 sequences, over 12% of which are singletons, and over 30% rests with the top ten. Sequencing input: blood. Source of these receptors: a woman aged 45-60 years with Graves' hyperthyroidism that later progressed to Graves' ophthalmopathy.

Many counts were recorded for this clonotype. This chain joins TRBV6-2 or TRBV6-3 and TRBJ1-2; D is possibly TRBD1 (5 bases). CDR1 and CDR2 from the germline V gene are MNHEY and SVGEGT. V lost 2 bases and J lost 2, with 12 bases in between. This CDR3 region has 15 residues. CDR3 protein: CASSYPGRMNYGYTF. In DNA form, the CDR3 reads TGTGCCAGCAGTTACCCGGGGCGGATGAACTATGGCTACACCTTC.

The V and J genes are TRBV4-3 and TRBJ2-7; the D gene is possibly TRBD2 (5 bases). The V end lost 3 bases, the J end lost 2 bases, and 8 bases lay between the germline ends. This CDR3 spans 13 amino acids. CDR1 is LGHNA, CDR2 YSLEER, per germline. The CDR3 nucleotides read TGCGCCAGCAGCCACGCCGGGACCTACGAGCAGTACTTC. Translation gives CASSHAGTYEQYF.

In this sample, this clonotype turned up a few times. This chain joins TRBV19 and TRBJ1-5, with TRBD1 matching 7 bases. Germline CDR1 is LNHDA and CDR2 is SQIVND (reference sequence). Losses at the gene ends were 6 bases for V and 0 bases for J; bases not matched to a gene: 8. This CDR3 region has 16 residues. The CDR3 DNA follows: TGTGCCAGTAGCCCCGGGACAGCAAATAGCAATCAGCCCCAGCATTTT. Translating it yields CASSPGTANSNQPQHF.

The rearrangement uses TRBV18 and TRBJ2-7, with 7 bases that match TRBD2. The CDR3 runs to 13 residues. Germline-derived CDR1 and CDR2 are KGHSH and LQKENI. The J segment lost 7 bases and the V segment lost 6 bases, leaving 9 bases of the junction unmatched. The CDR3 protein is CASSLATRGEQYF. In DNA form, the CDR3 reads TGTGCCAGCTCTTTAGCAACGCGGGGGGAGCAGTACTTC.

As to this clonotype: This could be a read error, since a much larger clone is one nucleotide away. The V and J genes are TRBV5-1 and TRBJ2-5; maybe TRBD1 (6 bases). Germline-derived CDR1 and CDR2 are SGHRS and YFSETQ. This CDR3 is 15 amino acids long. Here the CDR3 DNA reads TGCGCCAGCAGCTTGCAACAGGGTCCCCAAGGGACCCAGTACTTC. This encodes CASSLQQGPQGTQYF. Together with reference TRBV5-1 and TRBJ2-5, the CDR3 gives the full variable domain: KAGVTQTPRYLIKTRGQQVTLSCSPISGHRSVSWYQQTPGQGLQFLFEYFSETQRNKGNFPGRFSGRQFSNSRSEMNVSTLELGDSALYLCASSLQQGPQGTQYFGPGTRLLVL.

Ten or more counts support this clonotype. The chain has TRBV11-2 and TRBJ2-1; 12 bases align to TRBD1. Germline V CDR1 and CDR2: SGHAT, FQNNGV. V shed 1 base, J shed 4 bases, and the junction held 2 bases outside the gene matches. The CDR3 spans 16 residues. CDR3 sequence reads: CASSLGDRGLYNEQFF. The CDR3 region has the DNA TGTGCCAGCAGCTTAGGGGACAGGGGGCTATACAATGAGCAGTTCTTC.

At least ten counts were recorded for this clonotype. The chain combines TRBV7-8 with TRBJ1-2; tentatively, D is TRBD1 (6 bases). Germline loops: CDR1 SGHVS, CDR2 FQNEAQ. There are 16 residues in the CDR3. Trimming left V 5 bases short and J 0 bases short, with 16 bases between. The CDR3: CASSPRGHSANYGYTF. CDR3 bases: TGTGCCAGCAGCCCTCGGGGACACTCGGCTAACTATGGCTACACCTTC.

The chain is built from TRBV19 and TRBJ1-1, with unresolved D. V lost 5 bases and J lost 1, with 11 bases in between. Germline values: CDR1 LNHDA, CDR2 SQIVND (reference sequence). CDR3 size: 14 residues. The DNA for the CDR3 is TGTGCCAGTAGTCTTAGGCAGACGAACACTGAAGCTTTCTTT. Protein sequence: CASSLRQTNTEAFF.

This clonotype was observed many times. This chain joins TRBV12-3 or TRBV12-4 and TRBJ1-1; D unresolved. Trimming stripped 6 bases from V and 6 bases from J, with 11 bases between. The CDR3 is 12 amino acids. The CDR3 here is CASSLSGSEAFF. CDR3 bases: TGTGCCAGCAGCCTGTCTGGGTCTGAAGCTTTCTTT.

This clonotype was recorded a few times. Relative to the germline gene, one junction end is altered; a read error may explain this. The J gene is TRBJ2-7, the V gene TRBV5-1; a possible D gene is TRBD2 (6 bases). Germline CDR1 SGHRS, CDR2 YFSETQ. This CDR3 has 16 residues. CDR3 sequence: CASNLGLTGTAGEQYF. The CDR3 DNA reads TGCGCCAGCAACTTGGGGTTAACGGGAACAGCGGGCGAGCAGTACTTC. The full variable domain, completed using reference TRBV5-1 and TRBJ2-7, is KAGVTQTPRYLIKTRGQQVTLSCSPISGHRSVSWYQQTPGQGLQFLFEYFSETQRNKGNFPGRFSGRQFSNSRSEMNVSTLELGDSALYLCASNLGLTGTAGEQYFGPGTRLTVT.

As for this clonotype: A read error may explain this, as a much larger clone is one base away. The chain links TRBV28 to TRBJ1-1, with D possibly matching TRBD1 (6 bases). From germline, CDR1 is MDHEN and CDR2 SYDVKM. The CDR3 totals 14 residues. In DNA form, the CDR3 reads TGTACCAGCAGTTTAAAGGGGGGGGCCACTGAAGCTTTCTTT. It specifies CTSSLKGGATEAFF.

This clonotype showed up just a few times. It may be a read error: a sequence one base away is much more abundant. This CDR3 is missing its conserved last phenylalanine or tryptophan, likely due to a read error. V usage is TRBV20-1 and J usage is TRBJ2-7; 7 positions match TRBD1. Per the germline V gene, CDR1 is DFQATT and CDR2 is SNEGSKA (reference sequence). The CDR3 sequence is 14 residues long. Germline trimming cut 4 bases from V and 0 bases from J; bases unmatched to any gene: 6. This CDR3 reads CSATRDSFSYEQYL. In DNA form, the CDR3 reads TGCAGTGCTACCCGGGACAGCTTCTCCTACGAGCAGTACCTC.

V is TRBV30 and J is TRBJ1-5, with D perhaps matching TRBD1 (5 bases). Trimming cost V 0 bases and J 7 bases, with 13 bases left between them. Germline-derived CDR1 and CDR2 are GTSNPN and SVGIG (reference sequence). The CDR3 totals 14 residues. CDR3 nucleotides: TGTGCCTGGAGTGTTTCAGGGTTAAGGCAGCCCCAGCATTTT. Translation: CAWSVSGLRQPQHF. The full variable domain, its missing parts supplied by reference TRBV30 and TRBJ1-5, is SQTIHQWPATLVQPVGSPLSLECTVEGTSNPNLYWYRQAAGRGLQLLFYSVGIGQISSEVPQNLSASRPQDRQFILSSKKLLLSDSGFYLCAWSVSGLRQPQHFGDGTRLSIL.

This clonotype was seen repeatedly, ten times or more. This chain uses TRBV3-1 with TRBJ1-1; no definite D call. The CDR3 has 14 amino acids. The V and J ends lost 6 bases and 4 bases respectively, with 15 bases between them. Per the germline V gene, CDR1 is LGHDT and CDR2 is YNNKEL (reference sequence). The CDR3 DNA reads as TGTGCCAGCAGACCAAGTAGGGTGGCCACTGAAGCTTTCTTT. This sequence encodes CASRPSRVATEAFF.

This clonotype has ten or more counts. This chain uses TRBV30 with TRBJ2-2, with 7 bases matching TRBD1. The V segment lost 0 bases and the J segment 4 bases; nucleotides outside the gene matches: 2. The CDR3 contains 14 residues. Germline V gene data show CDR1 as GTSNPN and CDR2 as SVGIG (reference sequence). This chain's CDR3 is CAWSVAGGTGELFF. The CDR3 DNA sequence: TGTGCCTGGAGTGTCGCAGGGGGCACCGGGGAGCTGTTTTTT.

This clonotype came up many times. The DNA for the CDR3 is TGTGCCAGCAGTCCGAGCAGATCTTCTTCTCAGGGGTATGGCTACACCTTC. Its translation: CASSPSRSSSQGYGYTF. The V and J genes are TRBV2 and TRBJ1-2; D is possibly TRBD1 (6 bases). CDR1 is SNHLY, CDR2 FYNNEI, per germline. The V end was cut by 5 bases, the J end by 5 bases, with 24 bases between. This CDR3 comprises 17 residues.

A few counts support this clonotype. The genes are TRBV29-1 and TRBJ1-2; the match to TRBD1 covers 7 bases. The CDR3 contains 13 residues. V trimming: 6 bases; J trimming: 3 bases; junction bases outside the gene matches: 7. Germline V gene data show CDR1 as SQVTM and CDR2 as ANQGSEA. CDR3 DNA sequence: TGCAGCGTGGGAACAGGGGAAGACTATGGCTACACCTTC. Its protein product is CSVGTGEDYGYTF.

The chain has TRBV2 and TRBJ1-6; D is perhaps TRBD1 (6 bases). Germline CDR1 and CDR2: SNHLY and FYNNEI. V was clipped by 6 bases and J by 7 bases, with 16 bases between them. The CDR3 covers 15 residues. The CDR3, as DNA: TGTGCCAGCAGCCCCATACAGGGAGCCAATTCACCCCTCCACTTT. Protein: CASSPIQGANSPLHF.

The chain employs TRBV28 and TRBJ2-6; weak D call: TRBD1 (5 bases). Trimming stripped 5 bases from V and 2 bases from J, with 10 bases between. Germline CDR1 is MDHEN and CDR2 is SYDVKM. The CDR3 is 15 amino acids. CDR3 region: CASSTAGTGANVLTF. CDR3 DNA sequence: TGTGCCAGCAGTACCGCAGGGACTGGGGCCAACGTCCTGACTTTC. The full variable domain, completed using reference TRBV28 and TRBJ2-6, is DVKVTQSSRYLVKRTGEKVFLECVQDMDHENMFWYRQDPGLGLRLIYFSYDVKMKEKGDIPEGYSVSREKKERFSLILESASTNQTSMYLCASSTAGTGANVLTFGAGSRLTVL.

Many counts were recorded for this clonotype. The J gene is TRBJ2-6, the V gene TRBV10-1, with 11 positions matching TRBD2. V lost 5 bases and J lost 0; bases outside the gene matches: 9. In germline, CDR1 is WNHNN, CDR2 SYGVQD (reference sequence). The CDR3 loop spans 19 amino acids. The CDR3 coding sequence is TGCGCCAGCAGTAGGATCGGACTAGCGGGCTACTCTGGGGCCAACGTCCTGACTTTC. This codes for CASSRIGLAGYSGANVLTF.

This clonotype has at least ten counts. The J gene is TRBJ2-5, the V gene TRBV2; no clear D gene. The germline V gene encodes CDR1 SNHLY and CDR2 FYNNEI. The CDR3 loop spans 13 amino acids. V was pared by 4 bases and J by 3 bases, with 9 bases between. CDR3 sequence (DNA): TGTGCCAGCAGTGCGGCAGCCGAAGAGACCCAGTACTTC. The encoded protein is CASSAAAEETQYF.

The CDR3 is CASNSPRAGSSYNSPLHF. In nucleotides, the CDR3 is TGTGCCAGTAATTCCCCCCGGGCGGGAAGCTCCTATAATTCACCCCTCCACTTT. This sequence joins TRBV19 and TRBJ1-6; D unclear. Germline CDR1 is LNHDA and CDR2 is SQIVND (reference sequence). V was trimmed by 7 bases and J by 0 bases, leaving 19 bases between them. This CDR3 is built from 18 residues.

At least ten counts were recorded for this clonotype. V and J are TRBV28 and TRBJ2-2; unclear D gene. The CDR3 extends over 16 amino acids. V was shortened by 7 bases and J by 5 bases, with 20 bases between the two germline ends. From germline, CDR1 is MDHEN and CDR2 SYDVKM. CDR3 sequence: CASTPRAHGITGELFF. The CDR3 nucleotides read TGTGCCAGCACCCCCCGGGCGCATGGGATTACCGGGGAGCTGTTTTTT.

This clonotype occurred many times. This sequence joins TRBV20-1 and TRBJ2-5; 8 bases line up with TRBD2. The CDR3 runs 13 residues. Germline V lookup: CDR1 DFQATT, CDR2 SNEGSKA (reference sequence). J was trimmed by 5 bases and V by 8 bases; bases with no gene match: 10. CDR3 bases: TGCAGTTTAGCGGGAAGGGGCTGGGAGACCCAGTACTTC. Amino acids: CSLAGRGWETQYF.

The sample holds many counts of this clonotype. This sequence joins TRBV28 and TRBJ1-5; unclear D gene. V was trimmed by 7 bases and J by 6 bases, leaving 13 bases between them. Per germline, CDR1 MDHEN and CDR2 SYDVKM. The CDR3 sequence is 13 residues long. CDR3 amino acids: CASIAGPSQPQHF. The CDR3 bases are TGTGCCAGCATCGCAGGTCCAAGTCAGCCCCAGCATTTT.

This clonotype was recorded at least ten times. The chain combines TRBV27 with TRBJ2-1, with no clear D. Germline V CDR1 and CDR2: MNHEY, SMNVEV (reference sequence). Deletions cut 5 bases from V and 7 bases from J, with 12 bases between. The CDR3 contains 13 residues. In DNA form, the CDR3 reads TGTGCCAGCAGTCCTGCGTATGCGAATGAGCAGTTCTTC. Its protein is CASSPAYANEQFF.

This clonotype was seen ten or more times. V gene TRBV2 combines with J gene TRBJ2-5; no definite D call. Germline V gives CDR1 SNHLY, CDR2 FYNNEI. The V end lost 8 bases, the J end lost 1 base, and 23 bases lay between the germline ends. The CDR3 loop spans 17 amino acids. For the CDR3, the DNA is TGTGCCAGCCGGAGCTTGTTTAGTCCGGTGTTCCAAGAGACCCAGTACTTC. As protein: CASRSLFSPVFQETQYF.

The rearrangement uses TRBV27 and TRBJ2-7; D is unclear. The germline V gene encodes CDR1 MNHEY and CDR2 SMNVEV (reference sequence). There are 13 residues in the CDR3. Trimming shortened V by 0 bases and J by 2 bases, and 5 bases separated the two germline ends. CDR3 sequence: CASSLSLAYEQYF. The CDR3 DNA is TGTGCCAGCAGTTTATCTTTGGCCTACGAGCAGTACTTC.

This clonotype was seen at least ten times. The V and J genes are TRBV28 and TRBJ2-1, with D hard to call. Germline V gene sequence: CDR1 MDHEN, CDR2 SYDVKM. V was pared by 2 bases and J by 9 bases, with 5 bases between. The CDR3 spans 11 residues. CDR3: CASSLTLEQFF. The CDR3 DNA is TGTGCCAGCAGTTTAACGCTTGAGCAGTTCTTC.